These 24 T cell receptor beta chains were sequenced from one sample in a study of blood T cell repertoires in COVID-19. Sequencing used immunoSEQ multiplex PCR; TCRdb keeps in-frame clones, though not all of them. The table lists 250,000 to 300,000 clones, 70% to 90% of them singletons. Sequenced material: peripheral blood. Receptors were obtained from a man aged 30-40 years with active or convalescent COVID-19.

The V and J genes are TRBV7-2 and TRBJ1-4; D is perhaps TRBD1 (5 bases). CDR1 SGHTA and CDR2 FQGNSA come from the germline V gene. CDR3 size: 17 residues. Trimming took off 1 base at V and 3 bases at J, with 15 bases between the two ends. CDR3 nucleotide sequence: TGTGCCAGCAGCTTAGGGGGCGCAGGAATAGCTAATGAAAAACTGTTTTTT. Translated, it gives CASSLGGAGIANEKLFF.

The J gene is TRBJ2-5, the V gene TRBV11-2, with D possibly TRBD1 on 6 matching bases. V was cut by 1 base and J by 5 bases, with 11 bases left in between. CDR1 is SGHAT and CDR2 is FQNNGV in the germline V gene. This CDR3 spans 14 amino acids. For the CDR3, the DNA is TGTGCCAGCAGCTTAGGAGTAAGGGGGGAGACCCAGTACTTC. This codes for CASSLGVRGETQYF.

V is TRBV4-1 and J is TRBJ2-1; TRBD2 matches at 13 bases. CDR3 size: 18 residues. CDR1 and CDR2 from the germline V gene are MGHRA and YSYEKL. V trimming: 0 bases; J trimming: 6 bases; junction bases outside the gene matches: 8. The CDR3 coding sequence is TGCGCCAGCAGCCAAGATCCCACTAGCGGGGGGGCGATCAATGAGCAGTTCTTC. Its protein is CASSQDPTSGGAINEQFF.

CDR3 sequence: CASSELAGGHTGELFF. The CDR3 DNA reads as TGTGCCAGCAGCGAACTAGCGGGGGGCCACACCGGGGAGCTGTTTTTT. V gene TRBV9 combines with J gene TRBJ2-2, with 12 positions matching TRBD2. V was pared by 3 bases and J by 3 bases, with 3 bases of the junction left unmatched. CDR3 size: 16 residues. The germline CDR1 and CDR2 sequences are SGDLS and YYNGEE.

Only one count was recorded for this clone. This rearrangement joins TRBV30 to TRBJ2-3, with D uncertain. The CDR3 sequence is 13 residues long. V shed 2 bases and J shed 2 bases, with 8 bases lying between them. The germline gives CDR1 GTSNPN, CDR2 SVGIG (reference sequence). The chain's CDR3 is CAWSTTDTDTQYF. The CDR3, as DNA: TGTGCCTGGAGTACCACTGACACAGATACGCAGTATTTT.

The chain carries TRBV5-4 and TRBJ1-5, with 8 positions matching TRBD1. The CDR3 is made up of 15 amino acids. Germline V lookup: CDR1 SGHNT, CDR2 YYREEE (reference sequence). V dropped 4 bases and J dropped 5; count of bases not matched to a gene: 8. CDR3 sequence: CASSTGTGSDQPQHF. The CDR3 bases are TGTGCCAGCAGCACCGGGACAGGATCCGATCAGCCCCAGCATTTT.

The sample holds one count of this clone. Here the CDR3 DNA reads TGCGCCAGCAGCTTGGAGGGGGCGCGGCGAGAGACCCAGTACTTC. Amino acids: CASSLEGARRETQYF. The V and J genes are TRBV5-1 and TRBJ2-5, with 7 bases identical to TRBD1. The CDR3 extends over 15 amino acids. With 0 bases clipped from V and 4 bases from J, the junction kept 6 bases outside the gene matches. Germline-derived CDR1 and CDR2 are SGHRS and YFSETQ.

The chain couples TRBV30 to TRBJ2-3; 14 nucleotides align to TRBD2. This CDR3 comprises 14 residues. Trimming took 4 bases from V and 4 from J; bases not matched to a gene: 1. Germline V lookup: CDR1 GTSNPN, CDR2 SVGIG (reference sequence). Here the CDR3 DNA reads TGTGCCTGGACGGGACTAGCGGGGGCAGATACGCAGTATTTT. Protein product: CAWTGLAGADTQYF.

This clone was picked up a small number of times. The V call is TRBV5-4, the J call TRBJ1-1; TRBD1 aligns across 10 bases. Germline loops: CDR1 SGHNT, CDR2 YYREEE (reference sequence). The CDR3 has 15 residues. The V segment lost 2 bases and the J segment 3 bases; nucleotides outside the gene matches: 4. The CDR3 DNA reads as TGTGCCAGCAGCTTCGGGACAGGGGCTTACACTGAAGCTTTCTTT. Protein sequence: CASSFGTGAYTEAFF.

This clone was counted a single time. The chain employs TRBV4-1 and TRBJ1-2, with D tentatively TRBD1 (6 bases). Trimming pared 1 base from V and 4 bases from J, leaving 13 bases between. The germline CDR1 and CDR2 sequences are MGHRA and YSYEKL. This CDR3 spans 15 amino acids. In nucleotides, the CDR3 is TGCGCCAGCAGCCAAGGCGCAGGGGCGAGCTATGGCTACACCTTC. This sequence encodes CASSQGAGASYGYTF.

The chain employs TRBV5-1 and TRBJ2-7, with 7 bases identical to TRBD1. In germline, CDR1 is SGHRS, CDR2 YFSETQ. Trimming cost V 0 bases and J 3 bases; bases outside gene matches: 3. The CDR3 has 14 amino acids. CDR3 bases: TGCGCCAGCAGCTTGGTGGCAGGGGGCTACGAGCAGTACTTC. This gives the protein CASSLVAGGYEQYF.

The chain combines TRBV5-1 with TRBJ1-1, with TRBD1 identical over 7 bases. This CDR3 comprises 16 residues. J gave up 5 bases and V 5 bases, and 15 bases lay outside the gene matches. Germline CDR1 reads SGHRS; CDR2 reads YFSETQ. The CDR3 is CASRPEPGQWYTEAFF. The CDR3 DNA reads as TGCGCCAGCAGACCGGAGCCGGGACAGTGGTATACTGAAGCTTTCTTT. The full variable domain, in which reference TRBV5-1 and TRBJ1-1 provide the parts outside the CDR3, is KAGVTQTPRYLIKTRGQQVTLSCSPISGHRSVSWYQQTPGQGLQFLFEYFSETQRNKGNFPGRFSGRQFSNSRSEMNVSTLELGDSALYLCASRPEPGQWYTEAFFGQGTRLTVV.

The rearrangement links TRBV7-9 to TRBJ1-1, with 10 bases matching TRBD1. Germline CDR1 and CDR2: SEHNR and FQNEAQ (reference sequence). The CDR3 loop spans 17 amino acids. Trimming took 5 bases from V and 0 from J; bases not matched to a gene: 9. CDR3 bases: TGTGCCAGCAGCGCGGGGGGACAGGGGAACATGAACACTGAAGCTTTCTTT. Protein product: CASSAGGQGNMNTEAFF.

The J gene is TRBJ2-7, the V gene TRBV7-2; the match to TRBD1 covers 9 bases. Germline V lookup: CDR1 SGHTA, CDR2 FQGNSA. V was clipped by 2 bases and J by 6 bases; unmatched bases: 5. The CDR3 has 14 amino acids. DNA of the CDR3: TGTGCCAGCAGCTTACGACAGGGGGTAAGCGAGCAGTACTTC. Residues: CASSLRQGVSEQYF.

The chain joins TRBV19 to TRBJ1-5; 8 nucleotides line up with TRBD1. This CDR3 is 15 amino acids long. Per germline, CDR1 LNHDA and CDR2 SQIVND (reference sequence). V lost 7 bases and J lost 7; bases outside the gene matches: 12. This CDR3 is CASTPDRGVNQPQHF. In nucleotides, the CDR3 is TGTGCCAGTACCCCAGACAGGGGCGTAAACCAGCCCCAGCATTTT.

The chain is built from TRBV25-1 and TRBJ1-6, with D uncertain. Germline CDR1 and CDR2: MGHDK and SYGVNS. Trimming took 8 bases from V and 7 from J, leaving 18 bases between them. The CDR3 runs 15 residues. CDR3 in amino acids: CASSTPGKVNSPLHF. CDR3 DNA sequence: TGTGCCAGCTCGACCCCCGGGAAGGTCAATTCACCCCTCCACTTT.

This chain joins TRBV5-1 and TRBJ1-3, with 7 bases that match TRBD1. Germline lookup yields CDR1 SGHRS and CDR2 YFSETQ. The CDR3 is 16 amino acids. The trim removed 4 bases at V and 0 bases at J, leaving 7 bases unmatched. CDR3 residues: CASSEAGTASGNTIYF. The CDR3 coding sequence is TGCGCCAGCAGCGAGGCCGGGACAGCCTCTGGAAACACCATATATTTT. The full variable domain, completed using reference TRBV5-1 and TRBJ1-3, is KAGVTQTPRYLIKTRGQQVTLSCSPISGHRSVSWYQQTPGQGLQFLFEYFSETQRNKGNFPGRFSGRQFSNSRSEMNVSTLELGDSALYLCASSEAGTASGNTIYFGEGSWLTVV.

The CDR3 loop is CASSRGQSGANVLTF. The CDR3 DNA is TGTGCCAGCAGCCGGGGACAGTCTGGGGCCAACGTCCTGACTTTC. This sequence joins TRBV5-8 and TRBJ2-6, with 7 nucleotides matching TRBD1. After removal of 4 bases from V and 1 base from J, the junction contained 2 bases not matched to a gene. The CDR3 spans 15 residues. The germline CDR1 and CDR2 sequences are SGHTS and YDEGEE.

The gene calls are TRBV7-2 and TRBJ2-7; D is unclear. This CDR3 spans 16 amino acids. Germline V gene sequence: CDR1 SGHTA, CDR2 FQGNSA. V lost 0 bases and J lost 3, with 15 bases in between. The CDR3 DNA reads TGTGCCAGCAGCTTAGCCGTAGGAGTTAGATTCTACGAGCAGTACTTC. Protein product: CASSLAVGVRFYEQYF.

The chain links TRBV6-2 or TRBV6-3 to TRBJ1-2; TRBD1 aligns across 8 bases. The CDR3 has 12 residues. V dropped 6 bases and J dropped 12; count of bases not matched to a gene: 9. Germline V CDR1 and CDR2: MNHEY, SVGEGT. The CDR3 protein is CASSTPTGGNTF. CDR3 DNA: TGTGCCAGCAGCACGCCAACAGGGGGGAACACCTTC.

The chain recombines TRBV30 with TRBJ1-1; no clear D gene. Trimming left V 5 bases short and J 0 bases short, with 16 bases between. CDR1 is GTSNPN and CDR2 is SVGIG in the germline V gene (reference sequence). The CDR3 is 15 amino acids. CDR3 sequence: CAWELRFAMNTEAFF. In DNA, the CDR3 is TGTGCCTGGGAACTGAGATTTGCCATGAACACTGAAGCTTTCTTT.

This chain links TRBV18 with TRBJ1-1, with D maybe TRBD1 (5 bases). V dropped 2 bases and J dropped 4 bases, with 14 bases sitting between them. Germline-derived CDR1 and CDR2 are KGHSH and LQKENI. The CDR3 is 15 amino acids. CDR3 nucleotides: TGTGCCAGCTCACCAACAATCCAGGGTAGCACTGAAGCTTTCTTT. Its translation is CASSPTIQGSTEAFF.

The V and J genes are TRBV5-6 and TRBJ2-5, with no clear D. The V and J ends lost 2 bases and 2 bases respectively, with 10 bases between them. From germline, CDR1 is SGHDT and CDR2 YYEEEE. The CDR3 is made up of 14 amino acids. The CDR3 bases are TGTGCCAGCAGCTTTTTGGGCAGACAAGAGACCCAGTACTTC. Translation: CASSFLGRQETQYF.

This chain connects TRBV5-1 to TRBJ2-1, with 7 positions matching TRBD1. CDR3 length equals 15 residues. From germline, CDR1 is SGHRS and CDR2 YFSETQ. The V and J ends lost 1 base and 5 bases, in that order; junction bases with no gene match: 6. In nucleotides, the CDR3 is TGCGCCAGCAGCTTGTTCGGACAGGAAGACAATGAGCAGTTCTTC. Translated, it gives CASSLFGQEDNEQFF.